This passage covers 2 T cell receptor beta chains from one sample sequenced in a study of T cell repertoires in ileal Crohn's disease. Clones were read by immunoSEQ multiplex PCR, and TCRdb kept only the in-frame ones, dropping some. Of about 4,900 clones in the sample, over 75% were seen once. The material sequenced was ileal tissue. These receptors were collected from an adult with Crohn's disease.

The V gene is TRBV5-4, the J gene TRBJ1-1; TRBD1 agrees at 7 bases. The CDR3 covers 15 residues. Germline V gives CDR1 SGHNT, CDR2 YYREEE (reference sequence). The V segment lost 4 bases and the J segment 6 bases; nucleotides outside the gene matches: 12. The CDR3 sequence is CASSTDRPRGAEAFF. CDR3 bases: TGTGCCAGCAGCACGGACAGGCCCAGAGGGGCTGAAGCTTTCTTT.

The CDR3 sequence: CASSETGMNTEAFF. For the CDR3, the DNA is TGTGCCAGCAGCGAGACAGGGATGAACACTGAAGCTTTCTTT. V is TRBV7-3 and J is TRBJ1-1, with 7 bases matching TRBD1. Looked up from germline, CDR1 is SGHTA and CDR2 is FQGTGA. Trimming cost V 5 bases and J 0 bases; bases outside gene matches: 3. The CDR3 length is 14 residues.